This T cell receptor beta chain was identified in a study of T-cell memory formation after mild COVID-19. Study conclusions and caveats: Confirmation of SARS-CoV-2 specificity was lacking for second-wave clones peaking day 37. Cross-reactive memory seemingly joined, as some responding clones were found in pre-infection memory.

TCRdb recomputed calls from the 5' RACE reads with MiXCR, one row per CDR3 protein. The sample carries under 350,000 distinct CDR3 sequences, around 15% recorded once. The CDR3 has 14 amino acids. Germline trimming cut 6 bases from V and 3 bases from J; bases unmatched to any gene: 5. Germline V gene sequence: CDR1 MNHEY, CDR2 SMNVEV (reference sequence). This clonotype was counted between two and nine times. Its cognate antigen is unknown. The sequenced sample consisted of PBMCs or a T cell subset sorted from them (not recorded which). This clonotype originated in a man between 18 and 35 years old who had mild COVID-19 (a few samples of this study predate the infection). Cell type and time point are not known. The chain combines TRBV27 with TRBJ2-7, with TRBD1 matching 10 bases. CDR3 nucleotides: TGTGCCAGCAGGCCGGGACAGGGGCTCTACGAGCAGTACGTC. Translation gives CASRPGQGLYEQYV.